One sample yielded the 26 T cell receptor beta chains listed below, sequenced in a study of shared clonotypes between healthy human individuals (dated by TCRdb to 2018 to 2021). Library method: the immunoSEQ multiplex PCR assay. TCRdb took this table from immuneACCESS and kept in-frame rearrangements with V and J called. Such tables lack part of the clones; where checked against another copy, unresolved V genes explain under half of the gap, and the rest is unexplained. A total of about 2 million clones appear in this sample, roughly 94% of them only once. More than 0.9% of the sample is taken by the ten largest. CD8 naive samples were obtained by positive selection for CCR7 among CD45RO-negative cells, yielding a CD45RA+CCR7+ population from which TemRA cells were excluded. Source material: naive CD8+ T cells sorted from blood. The cell subset or site label corresponds to: CD45RA+CCR7+. The source is a young man in good health.

V is TRBV27 and J is TRBJ1-2; D is unclear. Between the trimmed V and J ends, which lost 3 bases and 7 bases, there was a span of 21 bases. Germline V gene lookup returns CDR1 MNHEY and CDR2 SMNVEV (reference sequence). The CDR3 is made up of 16 amino acids. CDR3 in amino acids: CASSLDLPERVGGYTF. In DNA, the CDR3 is TGTGCCAGCAGTTTGGACCTCCCTGAGAGGGTTGGTGGCTACACCTTC.

This chain uses TRBV5-6 with TRBJ1-1; D is unresolved. This CDR3 is 12 amino acids long. V lost 0 bases to trimming and J lost 11 bases, with 11 bases between them. CDR1 SGHDT and CDR2 YYEEEE come from the germline V gene. The CDR3 here is CASSLVSGGAFF. For the CDR3, the DNA is TGTGCCAGCAGCTTGGTGTCCGGTGGGGCTTTCTTT. Looking up the rest from reference TRBV5-6 and TRBJ1-1 gives the full variable domain: DAGVTQSPTHLIKTRGQQVTLRCSPKSGHDTVSWYQQALGQGPQFIFQYYEEEERQRGNFPDRFSGHQFPNYSSELNVNALLLGDSALYLCASSLVSGGAFFGQGTRLTVV.

This chain's CDR3 is CASSLVGAGVGSPLHF. DNA for the CDR3: TGTGCCAGCAGCTTAGTCGGAGCGGGGGTAGGTTCACCCCTCCACTTT. The J gene is TRBJ1-6, the V gene TRBV7-9, with D possibly being TRBD1 (5 bases). The CDR3 runs 16 residues. Germline V gives CDR1 SEHNR, CDR2 FQNEAQ (reference sequence). The V end lost 1 base, the J end lost 9 bases, and 16 bases lay between the germline ends.

V and J are TRBV4-1 and TRBJ1-6, with a weak D call TRBD1 (5 bases). This CDR3 has 16 amino acids. Germline CDR1 is MGHRA and CDR2 is YSYEKL. V was shortened by 0 bases and J by 10 bases, with 16 bases between the two germline ends. This chain's CDR3 is CASSQEVGTMNSPLHF. CDR3 sequence (DNA): TGCGCCAGCAGCCAAGAAGTGGGGACGATGAACTCACCCCTCCACTTT.

The gene calls are TRBV27 and TRBJ2-5; 13 bases align to TRBD2. The V and J ends lost 5 bases and 4 bases, in that order; junction bases with no gene match: 7. CDR1 and CDR2 from the germline V gene are MNHEY and SMNVEV (reference sequence). The CDR3 covers 16 residues. Here the CDR3 reads CASSAGLAGEGETQYF. As DNA, the CDR3 is TGTGCCAGCAGTGCCGGACTAGCGGGAGAAGGAGAGACCCAGTACTTC.

V gene TRBV11-2 combines with J gene TRBJ2-2; the D gene is possibly TRBD2 (5 bases). The length of the CDR3 is 14 residues. Trimming stripped 1 base from V and 6 bases from J, with 9 bases between. Looked up from germline, CDR1 is SGHAT and CDR2 is FQNNGV. The CDR3 DNA reads TGTGCCAGCAGCTTAGTGACTAAGGCCGGGGAGCTGTTTTTT. Translating it yields CASSLVTKAGELFF.

Remarks on this clone: Other nucleotide sequences in the sample specify the same CDR3. This chain joins TRBV4-3 and TRBJ2-3; 7 nucleotides agree with TRBD2. CDR1 LGHNA and CDR2 YSLEER come from the germline V gene. The CDR3 covers 13 residues. Germline trimming cut 0 bases from V and 6 bases from J; bases unmatched to any gene: 0. The CDR3 DNA reads as TGCGCCAGCAGCCAAGATAGCGGGGATACGCAGTATTTT. The encoded protein is CASSQDSGDTQYF.

This chain uses TRBV5-1 with TRBJ2-7; D perhaps matches TRBD1 (6 bases). Per germline, CDR1 SGHRS and CDR2 YFSETQ. The CDR3 runs to 13 residues. Trimming cost V 0 bases and J 5 bases, with 9 bases left between them. CDR3 sequence reads: CASSLGQEDEQYF. The CDR3 nucleotides are TGCGCCAGCAGCTTGGGACAGGAGGACGAGCAGTACTTC.

V usage is TRBV11-2 and J usage is TRBJ2-1; 13 positions match TRBD2. This CDR3 is built from 17 residues. The V and J ends lost 4 bases and 4 bases, in that order; junction bases with no gene match: 7. Germline assignment: CDR1 SGHAT and CDR2 FQNNGV. The CDR3 spells CASSSRTSGSSYNEQFF. The CDR3 DNA sequence: TGTGCCAGCAGCTCCCGGACTAGCGGGAGTTCTTACAATGAGCAGTTCTTC.

The genes are TRBV10-3 and TRBJ1-1; maybe TRBD1 (6 bases). V lost 6 bases, J lost 2 bases, and 13 bases lay in between. Germline CDR1 reads ENHRY; CDR2 reads SYGVKD. The CDR3 has 14 amino acids. The chain's CDR3 is CAIRAPGANTEAFF. The CDR3 bases are TGTGCCATCAGAGCCCCGGGGGCCAACACTGAAGCTTTCTTT.

J is TRBJ2-2 and V is TRBV30; TRBD1 matches at 9 bases. J lost 3 bases, V lost 5 bases, and 1 base had no gene match. Germline V gene data show CDR1 as GTSNPN and CDR2 as SVGIG (reference sequence). This CDR3 is 13 amino acids long. The CDR3 nucleotides are TGTGCCTGGGACAGGGGGGACACCGGGGAGCTGTTTTTT. It codes for CAWDRGDTGELFF.

The CDR3 reads CAWSRDSWYEQYF. Here the CDR3 DNA reads TGTGCCTGGAGTCGGGACAGTTGGTACGAGCAGTACTTC. The rearrangement links TRBV30 to TRBJ2-7; TRBD1 aligns across 7 bases. The CDR3 contains 13 residues. Trimming at V came to 2 bases and at J to 4 bases, leaving 5 bases not matched to a gene. The germline V gene has CDR1 GTSNPN and CDR2 SVGIG (reference sequence).

The rearrangement links TRBV7-9 to TRBJ1-1, with a tentative D call TRBD1 (5 bases). There are 15 residues in the CDR3. Between the trimmed V and J ends, which lost 5 bases and 1 base, there was a span of 14 bases. Germline V lookup: CDR1 SEHNR, CDR2 FQNEAQ (reference sequence). For the CDR3, the DNA is TGTGCCAGCAGCGTACAGGATTTGGGGAACACTGAAGCTTTCTTT. This encodes CASSVQDLGNTEAFF.

The rearrangement joins TRBV30 to TRBJ2-6; D is possibly TRBD2 (7 bases). Germline CDR1 is GTSNPN and CDR2 is SVGIG (reference sequence). V lost 0 bases, J lost 2 bases, and 11 bases lay in between. The CDR3 runs to 16 residues. CDR3 amino acids: CAWSVLGGPGANVLTF. CDR3 coding DNA: TGTGCCTGGAGTGTACTCGGGGGGCCTGGGGCCAACGTCCTGACTTTC.

The chain couples TRBV12-5 to TRBJ2-1; TRBD2 matches 8 bases. J was trimmed by 8 bases and V by 0 bases; bases with no gene match: 9. CDR1 is LGHNT, CDR2 FRNRAP, per germline. There are 16 residues in the CDR3. CDR3 nucleotide sequence: TGTGCTAGTGGTTTGGTACTCCCAAGCGGGAGTTATGAGCAGTTCTTC. Translating it yields CASGLVLPSGSYEQFF.

V gene TRBV5-4 combines with J gene TRBJ2-7; D could derive from TRBD1 or TRBD2 (7 bases each). The CDR3 is made up of 19 amino acids. V was cut by 7 bases and J by 2 bases, with 31 bases left in between. Germline V gene lookup returns CDR1 SGHNT and CDR2 YYREEE (reference sequence). CDR3 in amino acids: CASSPNKTSRGGRAYEQYF. The CDR3 DNA is TGTGCCAGCTCGCCCAATAAGACTAGCAGGGGGGGAAGAGCCTACGAGCAGTACTTC.

J is TRBJ2-7 and V is TRBV27; D gene unclear. The length of the CDR3 is 16 residues. Deletions cut 4 bases from V and 1 base from J, with 17 bases between. Germline values: CDR1 MNHEY, CDR2 SMNVEV (reference sequence). The CDR3 loop reads CASSWSAGQESYEQYF. The CDR3 nucleotides are TGTGCCAGCAGTTGGAGTGCCGGTCAGGAGTCCTACGAGCAGTACTTC.

J is TRBJ1-2 and V is TRBV27; D unresolved. V was clipped by 3 bases and J by 0 bases, with 8 bases between them. Germline V gene data show CDR1 as MNHEY and CDR2 as SMNVEV (reference sequence). The CDR3 sequence is 14 residues long. The CDR3 region is CASSLTTSNYGYTF. CDR3 bases: TGTGCCAGCAGTTTGACAACCTCTAACTATGGCTACACCTTC.

The CDR3 is CASSYLGQGTGELFF. CDR3 DNA sequence: TGTGCCAGCAGTTACTTGGGACAGGGGACCGGGGAGCTGTTTTTT. The chain links TRBV6-5 to TRBJ2-2, with 10 bases matching TRBD1. The CDR3 sequence is 15 residues long. The germline V gene has CDR1 MNHEY and CDR2 SVGAGI. J was trimmed by 5 bases and V by 1 base; bases with no gene match: 1.

The chain links TRBV7-3 to TRBJ2-5; TRBD2 agrees at 8 bases. The V and J ends lost 0 bases and 4 bases, in that order; junction bases with no gene match: 4. The CDR3 is 15 residues long. Germline V CDR1 and CDR2: SGHTA, FQGTGA. CDR3 loop: CASSLTGTRGETQYF. The CDR3 region has the DNA TGTGCCAGCAGCTTAACGGGGACTAGGGGAGAGACCCAGTACTTC.

The chain carries TRBV10-1 and TRBJ2-3, with 8 bases identical to TRBD2. Trimming at V came to 0 bases and at J to 2 bases, leaving 4 bases not matched to a gene. The CDR3 totals 16 residues. CDR1 is WNHNN and CDR2 is SYGVQD in the germline V gene (reference sequence). CDR3 sequence (DNA): TGCGCCAGCAGTGAGTCTATACTAGCGGACACAGATACGCAGTATTTT. It is translated as CASSESILADTDTQYF.

A note on this clone: Additional DNA sequences in this sample encode the identical CDR3. The chain recombines TRBV18 with TRBJ2-7; 7 bases map to TRBD2. The CDR3 covers 13 residues. V lost 3 bases to trimming and J lost 4 bases; unmatched junction nucleotides: 3. Germline CDR1 and CDR2: KGHSH and LQKENI. Written as DNA, the CDR3 is TGTGCCAGCTCACCCGGGGGGTATTACGAGCAGTACTTC. Its translation: CASSPGGYYEQYF.

The rearrangement joins TRBV15 to TRBJ2-7; D remains unclear. The CDR3 is made up of 16 amino acids. V lost 0 bases to trimming and J lost 3 bases, with 15 bases between them. The germline CDR1 and CDR2 sequences are LNHNV and YYDKDF (reference sequence). DNA for the CDR3: TGTGCCACCAGCAGAGATCGTCTGGGAAAAATCTACGAGCAGTACTTC. Translation: CATSRDRLGKIYEQYF.

The V gene is TRBV9, the J gene TRBJ2-4, with 7 bases matching TRBD1. V lost 4 bases and J lost 6; bases outside the gene matches: 7. The CDR3 extends over 14 amino acids. The germline V gene has CDR1 SGDLS and CDR2 YYNGEE. The CDR3 here is CASSPTTGANIQYF. CDR3 nucleotides: TGTGCCAGCAGCCCAACAACAGGGGCAAACATTCAGTACTTC.

This rearrangement joins TRBV27 to TRBJ1-2; 8 nucleotides agree with TRBD1. Losses at the gene ends were 3 bases for V and 3 bases for J; bases not matched to a gene: 3. Germline CDR1 MNHEY, CDR2 SMNVEV (reference sequence). CDR3 size: 14 residues. Here the CDR3 reads CASSFRGPDYGYTF. The CDR3 region has the DNA TGTGCCAGCAGTTTCAGGGGGCCGGACTATGGCTACACCTTC.

The chain carries TRBV2 and TRBJ2-3; 7 bases line up with TRBD2. This CDR3 region has 15 residues. The germline V gene encodes CDR1 SNHLY and CDR2 FYNNEI. The J segment lost 0 bases and the V segment lost 7 bases, leaving 7 bases of the junction unmatched. CDR3 sequence: CASTGGGASTDTQYF. CDR3 in DNA: TGTGCCAGCACGGGAGGAGGGGCTAGCACAGATACGCAGTATTTT.